This entry lists 13 T cell receptor beta chains sequenced from one sample in a study of blood T cell repertoires in COVID-19. Using immunoSEQ multiplex PCR, the repertoire was profiled, and TCRdb retains in-frame clones only, with some absent. Of under 250,000 clones listed, 82% are singletons. The material sequenced was PBMCs or T cells enriched from blood (not recorded which). These receptors were collected from a woman aged 60-70 years who had recovered from COVID-19.

The chain is built from TRBV5-4 and TRBJ2-2, with 10 bases lining up with TRBD1. CDR1 and CDR2 from the germline V gene are SGHNT and YYREEE (reference sequence). The V gene end was trimmed by 2 bases and the J gene end by 4 bases; junction bases not matched to a gene: 8. The CDR3 consists of 17 residues. CDR3 DNA sequence: TGTGCCAGCAGCTTTCCGGGACAGGGGTCGAGCACCGGGGAGCTGTTTTTT. It yields the protein CASSFPGQGSSTGELFF. Combining the CDR3 with reference TRBV5-4 and TRBJ2-2 gives the whole variable domain ETGVTQSPTHLIKTRGQQVTLRCSSQSGHNTVSWYQQALGQGPQFIFQYYREEENGRGNFPPRFSGLQFPNYSSELNVNALELDDSALYLCASSFPGQGSSTGELFFGEGSRLTVL.

This sequence joins TRBV5-1 and TRBJ1-1, with D perhaps TRBD1 (5 bases). From germline, CDR1 is SGHRS and CDR2 YFSETQ. The CDR3 totals 16 residues. V was cut by 2 bases and J by 1 base, with 15 bases left in between. The CDR3 reads CASSLRTRTTNTEAFF. The CDR3 DNA sequence: TGCGCCAGCAGCTTAAGGACACGGACTACGAACACTGAAGCTTTCTTT.

The chain has TRBV7-8 and TRBJ1-6; no clear D gene. The CDR3 consists of 16 residues. The germline V gene has CDR1 SGHVS and CDR2 FQNEAQ. Trimming pared 1 base from V and 9 bases from J, leaving 16 bases between. Written as DNA, the CDR3 is TGTGCCAGCAGCTTAGTAAGGCCAAAAGGAGGTTCACCCCTCCACTTT. It yields the protein CASSLVRPKGGSPLHF.

The V gene is TRBV5-1, the J gene TRBJ2-1; the match to TRBD2 covers 9 bases. Germline V gives CDR1 SGHRS, CDR2 YFSETQ. This CDR3 contains 16 residues. V dropped 0 bases and J dropped 3; count of bases not matched to a gene: 4. The CDR3 DNA is TGCGCCAGCAGCTTGGTGAGCGGGGGGTACTACAATGAGCAGTTCTTC. This encodes CASSLVSGGYYNEQFF.

In its sample, this clone was seen once. The chain couples TRBV5-5 to TRBJ1-1; maybe TRBD1 (5 bases). The CDR3 consists of 14 residues. Germline lookup yields CDR1 SGHKS and CDR2 YYEKEE (reference sequence). With 4 bases removed from V and 5 bases from J, the gap between germline ends came to 15 bases. Here the CDR3 reads CASSIEGRGTEAFF. The CDR3 DNA follows: TGTGCCAGCAGCATTGAGGGGCGGGGGACTGAAGCTTTCTTT. Combining the CDR3 with reference TRBV5-5 and TRBJ1-1 gives the whole variable domain DAGVTQSPTHLIKTRGQQVTLRCSPISGHKSVSWYQQVLGQGPQFIFQYYEKEERGRGNFPDRFSARQFPNYSSELNVNALLLGDSALYLCASSIEGRGTEAFFGQGTRLTVV.

The J gene is TRBJ1-1, the V gene TRBV18; D is unclear. Per the germline V gene, CDR1 is KGHSH and CDR2 is LQKENI. Trimming removed 6 bases at V and 3 bases at J, with 17 bases between. The CDR3 spans 15 residues. For the CDR3, the DNA is TGTGCCAGCTCTCTTGTGGCCGCGGCGGACACTGAAGCTTTCTTT. This translates into CASSLVAAADTEAFF.

The J gene is TRBJ1-6, the V gene TRBV9, with TRBD1 matching 9 bases. The CDR3 runs to 15 residues. The V gene end was trimmed by 3 bases and the J gene end by 8 bases; junction bases not matched to a gene: 6. CDR1 and CDR2 (germline): SGDLS, YYNGEE. CDR3 nucleotides: TGTGCCAGCAGCGCTTGGGGACAGGGTGATTCACCCCTCCACTTT. It yields the protein CASSAWGQGDSPLHF.

The genes are TRBV18 and TRBJ1-3; D is possibly TRBD1 (6 bases). Germline V gene sequence: CDR1 KGHSH, CDR2 LQKENI. The length of the CDR3 is 16 residues. Between the trimmed V and J ends, which lost 3 bases and 0 bases, there was a span of 12 bases. The CDR3 reads CASSPGGQYSGNTIYF. The CDR3 region has the DNA TGTGCCAGCTCACCTGGGGGCCAATACTCTGGAAACACCATATATTTT.

This clone occurred a few times. This chain links TRBV5-8 with TRBJ1-1; D gene unclear. Trimming pared 2 bases from V and 5 bases from J, leaving 13 bases between. CDR3 size: 14 residues. CDR1 is SGHTS, CDR2 YDEGEE, per germline. The CDR3 DNA is TGTGCCAGCAGCTTTACCTCGGAGAGGACTGAAGCTTTCTTT. Translation: CASSFTSERTEAFF.

V and J are TRBV4-3 and TRBJ2-5, with TRBD1 as a possible D gene (6 bases). The V gene lost 4 bases and the J gene lost 1 base, with 10 bases spanning the gap. This CDR3 comprises 14 residues. CDR1 and CDR2 from the germline V gene are LGHNA and YSLEER. The CDR3 loop reads CASSRTVFQETQYF. CDR3 nucleotides: TGCGCCAGCAGCCGGACAGTGTTCCAAGAGACCCAGTACTTC.

This chain connects TRBV7-2 to TRBJ1-5; D gene unclear. This CDR3 spans 13 amino acids. V was clipped by 6 bases and J by 9 bases, with 15 bases between them. Germline V CDR1 and CDR2: SGHTA, FQGNSA. CDR3 residues: CASSPSGDRPQHF. For the CDR3, the DNA is TGTGCCAGCAGTCCCTCCGGGGATCGGCCCCAGCATTTT.

This sequence joins TRBV12-5 and TRBJ2-7, with D possibly TRBD2 on 6 matching bases. The germline V gene has CDR1 LGHNT and CDR2 FRNRAP. V was clipped by 5 bases and J by 0 bases, with 8 bases between them. The CDR3 totals 13 residues. The CDR3 here is CASGVGSSYEQYF. The CDR3 nucleotides read TGTGCTAGTGGTGTCGGGAGCTCCTACGAGCAGTACTTC.

This clone was detected a few times. The chain links TRBV5-5 to TRBJ1-2; 10 bases map to TRBD1. The CDR3 consists of 18 residues. Trimming at V came to 4 bases and at J to 2 bases, leaving 14 bases not matched to a gene. Germline V lookup: CDR1 SGHKS, CDR2 YYEKEE (reference sequence). CDR3 bases: TGTGCCAGCAGCAGGGATACCGGGACAGGGGACCGAAACTATGGCTACACCTTC. Its translation: CASSRDTGTGDRNYGYTF.